This T cell receptor beta chain originates from a study of blood T cell repertoires in COVID-19. In the study overall: PBMCs, B-cell-depleted T cells, or T cells were the source of the cDNA or gDNA that made up the material.

The CDR3 has 16 residues. Germline V gene data show CDR1 as SGHTA and CDR2 as FQGTGA. The V segment lost 4 bases and the J segment 0 bases; nucleotides outside the gene matches: 5. Assay used: immunoSEQ multiplex PCR; TCRdb lists only in-frame clones, some missing. Of roughly 250,000 clones detected, 75% to 90% appear once; the ten largest clones hold about 3.3%. This chain links TRBV7-3 with TRBJ2-3; 9 bases are a match to TRBD2. Sequencing input: PBMCs or T cells enriched from blood (not recorded which). The receptor was derived from a woman aged 40 to 50 with acute COVID-19. The CDR3: CASSSRTSGSTDTQYF. The CDR3 DNA follows: TGTGCCAGCAGCTCCAGAACTAGCGGGAGCACAGATACGCAGTATTTT.